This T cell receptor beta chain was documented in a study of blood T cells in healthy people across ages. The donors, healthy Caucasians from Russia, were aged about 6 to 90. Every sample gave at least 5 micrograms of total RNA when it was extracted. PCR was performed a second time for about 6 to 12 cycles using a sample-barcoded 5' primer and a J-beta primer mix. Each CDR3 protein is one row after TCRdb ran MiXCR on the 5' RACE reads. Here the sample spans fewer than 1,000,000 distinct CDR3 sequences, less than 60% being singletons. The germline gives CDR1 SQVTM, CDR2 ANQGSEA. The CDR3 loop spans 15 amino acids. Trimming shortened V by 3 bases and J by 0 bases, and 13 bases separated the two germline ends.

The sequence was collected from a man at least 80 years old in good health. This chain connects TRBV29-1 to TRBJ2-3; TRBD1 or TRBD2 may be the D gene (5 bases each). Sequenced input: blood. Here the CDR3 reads CSVEGVMLSTDTQYF. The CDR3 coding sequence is TGCAGCGTTGAGGGGGTTATGTTGAGCACAGATACGCAGTATTTT.